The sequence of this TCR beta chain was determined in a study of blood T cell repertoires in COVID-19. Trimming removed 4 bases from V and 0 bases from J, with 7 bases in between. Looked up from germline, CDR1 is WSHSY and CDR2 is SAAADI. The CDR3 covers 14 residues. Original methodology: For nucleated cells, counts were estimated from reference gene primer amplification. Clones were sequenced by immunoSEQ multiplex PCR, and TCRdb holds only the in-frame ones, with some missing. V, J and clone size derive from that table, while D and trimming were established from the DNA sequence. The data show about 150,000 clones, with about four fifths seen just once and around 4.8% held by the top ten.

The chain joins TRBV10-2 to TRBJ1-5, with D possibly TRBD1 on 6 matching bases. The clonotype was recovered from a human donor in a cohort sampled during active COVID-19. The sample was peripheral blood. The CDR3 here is CASSVGGSNQPQHF. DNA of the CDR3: TGCGCCAGCAGTGTAGGGGGTAGCAATCAGCCCCAGCATTTT.